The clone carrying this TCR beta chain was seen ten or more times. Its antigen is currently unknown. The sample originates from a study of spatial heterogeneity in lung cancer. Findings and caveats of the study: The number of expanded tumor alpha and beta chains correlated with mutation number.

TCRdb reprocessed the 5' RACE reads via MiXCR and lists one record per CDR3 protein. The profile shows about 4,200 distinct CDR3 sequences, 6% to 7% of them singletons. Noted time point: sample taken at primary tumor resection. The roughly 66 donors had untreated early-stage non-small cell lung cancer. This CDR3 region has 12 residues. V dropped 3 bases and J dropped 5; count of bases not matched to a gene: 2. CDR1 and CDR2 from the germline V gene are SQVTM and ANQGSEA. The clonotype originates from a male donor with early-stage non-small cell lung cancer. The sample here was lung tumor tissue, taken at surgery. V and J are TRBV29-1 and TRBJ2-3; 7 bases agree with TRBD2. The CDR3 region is CSVDSGIDTQYF. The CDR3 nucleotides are TGCAGCGTTGACAGCGGGATAGATACGCAGTATTTT.